Following are 29 T cell receptor beta chains from one sample sequenced in a study of blood T cell repertoires in COVID-19. TCRdb's copy holds only in-frame clones and misses some; the assay was immunoSEQ multiplex PCR. This sample carries under 80,000 clones, more than 75% of them seen once, and the ten largest clones take around 12%. The sequenced sample consisted of peripheral blood. The receptor set was obtained from a human donor in a cohort sampled during active COVID-19.

The V call is TRBV5-1, the J call TRBJ1-2; TRBD1 aligns across 8 bases. The CDR3 runs 14 residues. CDR1 and CDR2 (germline): SGHRS, YFSETQ. Trimming removed 3 bases from V and 3 bases from J; junction bases left unmatched: 4. Here the CDR3 DNA reads TGCGCCAGCAGCTGGACAGGGATAGACTATGGCTACACCTTC. Its translation: CASSWTGIDYGYTF. Full variable domain (remainder filled in from reference TRBV5-1 and TRBJ1-2): KAGVTQTPRYLIKTRGQQVTLSCSPISGHRSVSWYQQTPGQGLQFLFEYFSETQRNKGNFPGRFSGRQFSNSRSEMNVSTLELGDSALYLCASSWTGIDYGYTFGSGTRLTVV.

The CDR3 loop is CASSLLQGRWDTQYF. CDR3 sequence (DNA): TGTGCCAGCAGCCTTCTCCAGGGGCGGTGGGATACGCAGTATTTT. The genes are TRBV9 and TRBJ2-3; TRBD1 is a possible D gene (6 bases). This CDR3 has 15 amino acids. Trimming pared 4 bases from V and 6 bases from J, leaving 18 bases between. Germline CDR1 is SGDLS and CDR2 is YYNGEE.

The rearrangement uses TRBV6-6 and TRBJ1-2, with TRBD1 matching 9 bases. Germline V gene lookup returns CDR1 MNHNY and CDR2 SVGAGI (reference sequence). The CDR3 is 15 residues long. V dropped 7 bases and J dropped 1; count of bases not matched to a gene: 7. The CDR3 region is CASITGQGGNYGYTF. The DNA of the CDR3 is TGTGCCAGCATTACGGGACAGGGAGGTAACTATGGCTACACCTTC.

This chain connects TRBV6-2 or TRBV6-3 to TRBJ1-2; D ambiguous. The CDR3 consists of 17 residues. V was trimmed by 1 base and J by 0 bases, leaving 15 bases between them. In germline, CDR1 is MNHEY, CDR2 SVGEGT. The CDR3 is CASSYFERSGANYGYTF. As DNA, the CDR3 is TGTGCCAGCAGTTACTTTGAGAGGTCCGGAGCTAACTATGGCTACACCTTC.

This chain joins TRBV7-7 and TRBJ2-1; 15 bases line up with TRBD2. CDR3 length: 18 amino acids. V trimming: 3 bases; J trimming: 4 bases; junction bases outside the gene matches: 7. Germline CDR1 reads SSHAT; CDR2 reads FNYEAQ (reference sequence). The CDR3 DNA sequence: TGTGCCAGCAGCTTGGGACTAGCGGGGGGACCTGATTACAATGAGCAGTTCTTC. It is translated as CASSLGLAGGPDYNEQFF.

The V call is TRBV5-1, the J call TRBJ2-7; 8 bases are shared with TRBD1. The CDR3 is 14 residues long. Germline lookup yields CDR1 SGHRS and CDR2 YFSETQ. Unmatched junction bases numbered 7, after V lost 3 bases and J lost 5 bases. CDR3 region: CASSWDRRGNEQYF. CDR3 DNA sequence: TGCGCCAGCAGCTGGGACAGGCGAGGGAACGAGCAGTACTTC.

The chain couples TRBV7-2 to TRBJ2-7, with 8 bases lining up with TRBD1. V was clipped by 4 bases and J by 2 bases; unmatched bases: 7. This CDR3 region has 15 residues. Germline V gene data show CDR1 as SGHTA and CDR2 as FQGNSA. The chain's CDR3 is CASSWRTGFTYEQYF. The CDR3 nucleotides read TGTGCCAGCAGCTGGCGGACAGGGTTTACCTACGAGCAGTACTTC.

J is TRBJ2-3 and V is TRBV2; D perhaps matches TRBD1 (6 bases). From germline, CDR1 is SNHLY and CDR2 FYNNEI. The V end was cut by 6 bases, the J end by 5 bases, with 9 bases between. The CDR3 contains 12 residues. Here the CDR3 reads CASRGDIDTQYF. The CDR3, as DNA: TGTGCCAGCAGAGGGGACATAGATACGCAGTATTTT.

This chain joins TRBV7-2 and TRBJ2-3, with TRBD1 as a possible D gene (6 bases). This CDR3 is 16 amino acids long. V was cut by 1 base and J by 4 bases, with 15 bases left in between. The germline gives CDR1 SGHTA, CDR2 FQGNSA. The CDR3 region has the DNA TGTGCCAGCAGCTTAGTGGCAGGGGCGCCCCCAGATACGCAGTATTTT. This gives the protein CASSLVAGAPPDTQYF.

The CDR3 region is CASKQGDSYEQYF. CDR3 bases: TGTGCCAGTAAACAGGGAGACTCCTACGAGCAGTACTTC. V is TRBV19 and J is TRBJ2-7; tentative D call: TRBD1 (6 bases). The CDR3 is 13 amino acids. Trimming took 7 bases from V and 0 from J, leaving 10 bases between them. Germline lookup yields CDR1 LNHDA and CDR2 SQIVND (reference sequence).

This rearrangement joins TRBV7-3 to TRBJ1-3, with D perhaps matching TRBD1 (5 bases). V was clipped by 0 bases and J by 4 bases, with 13 bases between them. The germline CDR1 and CDR2 sequences are SGHTA and FQGTGA. The length of the CDR3 is 16 residues. Here the CDR3 DNA reads TGTGCCAGCAGCTTAACGGCCTCACAGGCGGGAAACACCATATATTTT. Protein sequence: CASSLTASQAGNTIYF. The full variable domain, with the rest looked up from reference TRBV7-3 and TRBJ1-3, is GAGVSQTPSNKVTEKGKYVELRCDPISGHTALYWYRQSLGQGPEFLIYFQGTGAADDSGLPNDRFFAVRPEGSVSTLKIQRTERGDSAVYLCASSLTASQAGNTIYFGEGSWLTVV.

V and J are TRBV27 and TRBJ2-2; D may be TRBD1 (5 bases). V shed 5 bases and J shed 7 bases, with 14 bases lying between them. The germline V gene encodes CDR1 MNHEY and CDR2 SMNVEV (reference sequence). The CDR3 extends over 14 amino acids. Here the CDR3 reads CASSLQGLGGELFF. CDR3 sequence (DNA): TGTGCCAGCAGTCTCCAGGGTTTAGGCGGGGAGCTGTTTTTT.

CDR3 region: CASSTRQGVYEQYF. The DNA for the CDR3 is TGTGCCAGTAGTACACGACAGGGGGTCTACGAGCAGTACTTC. The chain carries TRBV19 and TRBJ2-7, with 9 bases that match TRBD1. The junction had 4 bases not matched to a gene; V was cut back by 4 bases and J by 3 bases. The CDR3 totals 14 residues. CDR1 LNHDA and CDR2 SQIVND come from the germline V gene (reference sequence).

V and J are TRBV4-1 and TRBJ2-1; 9 bases agree with TRBD2. This CDR3 comprises 18 residues. Germline V gene lookup returns CDR1 MGHRA and CDR2 YSYEKL. Trimming cost V 1 base and J 3 bases; bases outside gene matches: 10. CDR3 in DNA: TGCGCCAGCAGCCAAGTCGATTTGGGACTAGCAGGCTACAATGAGCAGTTCTTC. This encodes CASSQVDLGLAGYNEQFF.

The chain is built from TRBV11-2 and TRBJ2-3; perhaps TRBD1 as D (6 bases). Germline values: CDR1 SGHAT, CDR2 FQNNGV. The CDR3 runs 18 residues. Trimming stripped 1 base from V and 2 bases from J, with 19 bases between. The CDR3 DNA is TGTGCCAGCAGCTTAGTACCTGGTGGGGGCCTTAACACAGATACGCAGTATTTT. It yields the protein CASSLVPGGGLNTDTQYF.

The rearrangement links TRBV3-1 (or the pseudogene TRBV3-2) to TRBJ1-3; the D gene is possibly TRBD1 (6 bases). The V gene lost 1 base and the J gene lost 6 bases, with 10 bases spanning the gap. Germline values: CDR1 LGHDT, CDR2 YNNKEL (reference sequence). This CDR3 region has 14 residues. CDR3 loop: CASSQVQGENTIYF. CDR3 bases: TGTGCCAGCAGCCAAGTACAGGGTGAAAACACCATATATTTT.

This chain connects TRBV5-1 to TRBJ2-7; the D is unclear. There are 13 residues in the CDR3. V was cut by 7 bases and J by 2 bases, with 13 bases left in between. Germline lookup yields CDR1 SGHRS and CDR2 YFSETQ. The DNA of the CDR3 is TGCGCCAGCTCTCCGCAGGCTACCTACGAGCAGTACTTC. Translation: CASSPQATYEQYF.

The chain joins TRBV6-2 or TRBV6-3 to TRBJ1-2; TRBD1 matches at 7 bases. The germline V gene encodes CDR1 MNHEY and CDR2 SVGEGT. There are 14 residues in the CDR3. V lost 5 bases and J lost 4; bases outside the gene matches: 7. Here the CDR3 DNA reads TGTGCCAGCAGTCCAGGGGGTCCGCTCTATGGCTACACCTTC. It yields the protein CASSPGGPLYGYTF.

The chain employs TRBV7-9 and TRBJ1-6; tentatively, D is TRBD1 (6 bases). Germline loops: CDR1 SEHNR, CDR2 FQNEAQ (reference sequence). V lost 5 bases, J lost 6 bases, and 11 bases lay in between. There are 14 residues in the CDR3. This CDR3 is CASSRIGGNSPLHF. The CDR3 nucleotides are TGTGCCAGCAGCCGTATAGGGGGTAATTCACCCCTCCACTTT.

The rearrangement uses TRBV5-4 and TRBJ1-2; D perhaps matches TRBD1 (6 bases). CDR1 is SGHNT, CDR2 YYREEE, per germline (reference sequence). V was pared by 4 bases and J by 5 bases, with 15 bases between. The CDR3 is 14 amino acids. This CDR3 is CASSPEGTNYGYTF. The CDR3 bases are TGTGCCAGCAGCCCGGAAGGGACAAATTATGGCTACACCTTC.

This clone occurred a few times. The V gene is TRBV19, the J gene TRBJ1-5; D may be TRBD1 (5 bases). The CDR3 runs 13 residues. Looked up from germline, CDR1 is LNHDA and CDR2 is SQIVND (reference sequence). V gave up 5 bases and J gave up 4 bases, with 9 bases separating them. The CDR3 spells CASSLPGNQPQHF. CDR3 nucleotide sequence: TGTGCCAGTAGTCTCCCAGGGAATCAGCCCCAGCATTTT.

V gene TRBV30 combines with J gene TRBJ1-5; 11 bases map to TRBD1. The trim removed 4 bases at V and 2 bases at J, leaving 1 base unmatched. CDR1 GTSNPN and CDR2 SVGIG come from the germline V gene (reference sequence). The CDR3 sequence is 14 residues long. The CDR3 is CAWKGQGGNQPQHF. The DNA of the CDR3 is TGTGCCTGGAAGGGACAGGGGGGCAATCAGCCCCAGCATTTT.

This chain joins TRBV7-8 and TRBJ2-1; a possible D gene is TRBD2 (6 bases). The germline V gene has CDR1 SGHVS and CDR2 FQNEAQ. Trimming removed 1 base at V and 2 bases at J, with 12 bases between. The CDR3 contains 16 residues. The chain's CDR3 is CASSLGGDWAYNEQFF. Here the CDR3 DNA reads TGTGCCAGCAGCTTAGGGGGGGACTGGGCCTACAATGAGCAGTTCTTC.

The chain employs TRBV9 and TRBJ2-1; 9 positions agree with TRBD1. The CDR3 has 14 amino acids. Per germline, CDR1 SGDLS and CDR2 YYNGEE. With V trimmed by 5 bases and J by 4 bases, 4 bases remained unmatched. The CDR3 spells CASSVGTGYNEQFF. As DNA, the CDR3 is TGTGCCAGCAGTGTCGGGACAGGGTACAATGAGCAGTTCTTC.

J is TRBJ1-1 and V is TRBV5-1; 8 bases match TRBD1. The V gene's germline CDR1 is SGHRS and CDR2 YFSETQ. J was trimmed by 5 bases and V by 3 bases; bases with no gene match: 9. This CDR3 region has 15 residues. CDR3 loop: CASSSRTTGVTEAFF. CDR3 sequence (DNA): TGCGCCAGCAGCTCCCGAACGACAGGGGTAACTGAAGCTTTCTTT.

The V and J genes are TRBV18 and TRBJ2-7; TRBD1 agrees at 12 bases. The CDR3 totals 15 residues. Per germline, CDR1 KGHSH and CDR2 LQKENI. Losses at the gene ends were 5 bases for V and 4 bases for J; bases not matched to a gene: 6. This chain's CDR3 is CASSGGQGAGYEQYF. The CDR3 DNA reads as TGTGCCAGCTCAGGGGGACAGGGGGCCGGATACGAGCAGTACTTC.

The V and J genes are TRBV6-5 and TRBJ1-1, with a weak D call TRBD1 (6 bases). CDR3 size: 14 residues. Trimming left V 0 bases short and J 6 bases short, with 11 bases between. Germline V gives CDR1 MNHEY, CDR2 SVGAGI. Here the CDR3 DNA reads TGTGCCAGCAGTTACTCCTCCGCAGGGGCTGAAGCTTTCTTT. It translates to CASSYSSAGAEAFF.

The V and J genes are TRBV19 and TRBJ1-1, with TRBD1 identical over 8 bases. This CDR3 comprises 14 residues. The germline CDR1 and CDR2 sequences are LNHDA and SQIVND (reference sequence). V gave up 5 bases and J gave up 1 base; unmatched junction bases: 3. The CDR3 DNA reads TGTGCCAGTAGTCAGACAGGGGAGAACACTGAAGCTTTCTTT. Protein sequence: CASSQTGENTEAFF.

A note on this clone: A read error may produce the germline difference seen at one junction end. The CDR3 here is CASSTGNAEAFF. DNA of the CDR3: TGTGCCAGCTCAACGGGGAACGCTGAAGCTTTCTTT. The chain couples TRBV6-5 to TRBJ1-1; D remains unclear. The length of the CDR3 is 12 residues. Germline V gene lookup returns CDR1 MNHEY and CDR2 SVGAGI.